These T cell receptor beta chains were read from a single sample in a study of blood T cell repertoires in COVID-19. The assay was immunoSEQ multiplex PCR, and TCRdb's table has in-frame clones only and misses some. The sample shows a few hundred thousand clones, about nine tenths of them seen only once. Sequences were obtained from peripheral blood. Receptors originate from a man in his fifties with acute or convalescent COVID-19. Both conserved end residues are part of each CDR3. Expanded clones are given a class, and other clones once, few, many or no size at all.

CASSYTGDSYEQYF,.,TRBJ2-7,TRBV6-5
CASSENRRGEKLFF,.,TRBJ1-4,TRBV2
CASRSSGYEQYF,.,TRBJ2-7,TRBV2
CASSEQGSTDTQYF,.,TRBJ2-3,TRBV6-1
CASRAGGSGANVLTF,.,TRBJ2-6,TRBV6-5
CASSWDSTSSGNTIYF,.,TRBJ1-3,TRBV2
CASSHEGRSPNYGYTF,.,TRBJ1-2,TRBV3-1/TRBV3-2
CASSPLENSPLHF,once,TRBJ1-6,TRBV3-1/TRBV3-2
CASTPILEAPLHF,.,TRBJ1-6,TRBV7-9
CASSADRGSNEQFF,.,TRBJ2-1,TRBV5-1
CASSPNRGQDGYTF,.,TRBJ1-2,TRBV7-8
CASSSSGVSNTEAFF,once,TRBJ1-1,TRBV7-6
CASSSDRADNSPLHF,.,TRBJ1-6,TRBV5-1
CASSGGGTRGEKLFF,.,TRBJ1-4,TRBV9
CASSLPPAGGSGEKLFF,.,TRBJ1-4,TRBV5-1
CASDAPRAGVISGNTIYF,.,TRBJ1-3,TRBV12-5
CASSVDPAPRYEQYF,once,TRBJ2-7,TRBV9
CASSGSGGQSNQPQHF,.,TRBJ1-5,TRBV18
CASSYRQGRETQYF,.,TRBJ2-5,TRBV6-5
CASRLGGDSNQPQHF,.,TRBJ1-5,TRBV12-2
CASSLGTGQPHTEAFF,.,TRBJ1-1,TRBV18
CASSIVFYRTDTQYF,.,TRBJ2-3,TRBV19
CASSRPGASNTEAFF,once,TRBJ1-1,TRBV16
CASSSGQYNSPLHF,.,TRBJ1-6,TRBV25-1
CASSPRHPGLAGSTDTQYF,.,TRBJ2-3,TRBV3-1/TRBV3-2
CASGTTGARYYGYTF,few,TRBJ1-2,TRBV6-5
CASSITRTENTEAFF,.,TRBJ1-1,TRBV19
CSVEESHLFGNYGYTF,few,TRBJ1-2,TRBV29-1
CASRSPGQGNTEAFF,.,TRBJ1-1,TRBV27
CASTTKRDTQYF,.,TRBJ2-3,TRBV11-2
CASRQSSNQPQHF,.,TRBJ1-5,TRBV6-5
CASSPRQATSAHEQFF,.,TRBJ2-1,TRBV27
CASRPGQGRPHTEAFF,.,TRBJ1-1,TRBV27
CASSLVGLAGEQETQYF,.,TRBJ2-5,TRBV13
CASRLGQSNTEAFF,.,TRBJ1-1,TRBV6-5
CASSLVGGDSPLHF,.,TRBJ1-6,TRBV5-6
CAISESGAPSGEKLFF,once,TRBJ1-4,TRBV10-3
CAWSVLGGDSPLHF,.,TRBJ1-6,TRBV30
CASSLLTGAAYNEQFF,.,TRBJ2-1,TRBV5-1
CAWSRDGANVLTF,.,TRBJ2-6,TRBV30